This passage covers 8 T cell receptor beta chains from one sample sequenced in a study of blood T cell repertoires in COVID-19. Measured with immunoSEQ multiplex PCR; TCRdb has only the in-frame clones, and not every one. This repertoire shows approximately 12,000 clones, around 90% found once; its top ten account for around 30%. Material: peripheral blood. These receptors were taken from a woman in her 70s with active COVID-19.

The rearrangement links TRBV12-5 to TRBJ2-7; 12 positions match TRBD2. The CDR3 spans 18 residues. V shed 2 bases, J shed 2 bases, and the junction held 10 bases outside the gene matches. Germline CDR1 LGHNT, CDR2 FRNRAP. The CDR3 spells CASGLSASGRAFPYEQYF. CDR3 bases: TGTGCTAGTGGTTTGTCGGCTAGCGGGAGGGCCTTTCCCTACGAGCAGTACTTC.

The CDR3 DNA follows: TGCGCCAGCAGCCCCGGTTCCAGGGGACGTCAAGAGACCCAGTACTTC. It is translated as CASSPGSRGRQETQYF. The chain uses TRBV5-1 and TRBJ2-5; a weak D match, TRBD1 (6 bases). The germline V gene has CDR1 SGHRS and CDR2 YFSETQ. CDR3 length: 16 amino acids. V was shortened by 4 bases and J by 2 bases, with 18 bases between the two germline ends.

The rearrangement links TRBV4-3 to TRBJ2-5; 8 bases line up with TRBD2. V trimming: 0 bases; J trimming: 5 bases; junction bases outside the gene matches: 5. CDR3 length: 15 amino acids. Looked up from germline, CDR1 is LGHNA and CDR2 is YSLEER. CDR3 sequence (DNA): TGCGCCAGCAGCCAAGACGGGGGGGCTCAGGAGACCCAGTACTTC. Protein sequence: CASSQDGGAQETQYF.

The chain recombines TRBV5-4 with TRBJ2-5; TRBD2 matches at 12 bases. Trimming took 1 base from V and 5 from J; bases not matched to a gene: 3. The length of the CDR3 is 15 residues. The germline CDR1 and CDR2 sequences are SGHNT and YYREEE (reference sequence). For the CDR3, the DNA is TGTGCCAGCAGCTTGCGGACTAGCGGGAAGGAGACCCAGTACTTC. It specifies CASSLRTSGKETQYF.

This chain uses TRBV6-2 or TRBV6-3 with TRBJ2-1, with TRBD2 matching 8 bases. The V segment lost 5 bases and the J segment 2 bases; nucleotides outside the gene matches: 2. CDR3 size: 14 residues. CDR1 is MNHEY and CDR2 is SVGEGT in the germline V gene. CDR3 protein: CASSISGTYNEQFF. The CDR3 DNA is TGTGCCAGCAGTATTAGCGGGACCTACAATGAGCAGTTCTTC.

The chain combines TRBV30 with TRBJ2-5, with 7 bases identical to TRBD2. The CDR3 runs to 16 residues. Germline-derived CDR1 and CDR2 are GTSNPN and SVGIG (reference sequence). Trimming at V came to 0 bases and at J to 1 base, leaving 8 bases not matched to a gene. CDR3 coding DNA: TGTGCCTGGAGTGTGGGGCGGGAGAGGGGCCAAGAGACCCAGTACTTC. Residues: CAWSVGRERGQETQYF.

The chain has TRBV24-1 and TRBJ1-3; D uncertain. Germline-derived CDR1 and CDR2 are KGHDR and SFDVKD. V lost 9 bases, J lost 4 bases, and 6 bases lay in between. The CDR3 is made up of 11 amino acids. CDR3 amino acids: CATLIGNTIYF. The DNA for the CDR3 is TGTGCCACCTTAATCGGAAACACCATATATTTT.

This clone showed up just once. The DNA of the CDR3 is TGTGCCAGCAGCCGCGGACTAGCGGAAAACTACGAGCAGTACTTC. Its protein product is CASSRGLAENYEQYF. The chain links TRBV3-1 (or the pseudogene TRBV3-2) to TRBJ2-7, with 10 nucleotides matching TRBD2. The CDR3 loop spans 15 amino acids. Germline lookup yields CDR1 LGHDT and CDR2 YNNKEL (reference sequence). J lost 3 bases, V lost 4 bases, and 6 bases had no gene match.